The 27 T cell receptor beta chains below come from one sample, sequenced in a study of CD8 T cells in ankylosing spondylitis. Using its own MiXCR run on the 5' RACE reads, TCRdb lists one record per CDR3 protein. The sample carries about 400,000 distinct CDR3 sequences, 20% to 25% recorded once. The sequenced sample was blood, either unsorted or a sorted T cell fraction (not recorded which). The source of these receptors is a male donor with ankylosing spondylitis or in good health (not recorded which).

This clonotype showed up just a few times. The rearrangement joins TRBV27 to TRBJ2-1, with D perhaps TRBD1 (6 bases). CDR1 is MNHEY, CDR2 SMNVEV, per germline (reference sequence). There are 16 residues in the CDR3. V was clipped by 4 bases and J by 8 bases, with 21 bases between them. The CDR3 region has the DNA TGTGCCAGCAGTTCCAATTGGGGGCCAAATCTGGATGAGCAGTTCTTC. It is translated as CASSSNWGPNLDEQFF.

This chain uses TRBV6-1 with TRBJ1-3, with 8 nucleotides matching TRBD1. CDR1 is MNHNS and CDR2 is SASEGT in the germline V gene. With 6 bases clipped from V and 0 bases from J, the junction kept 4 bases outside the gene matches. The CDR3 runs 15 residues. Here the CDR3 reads CASSSGQGSGNTIYF. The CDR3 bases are TGTGCCAGCAGCTCCGGACAGGGCTCTGGAAACACCATATATTTT.

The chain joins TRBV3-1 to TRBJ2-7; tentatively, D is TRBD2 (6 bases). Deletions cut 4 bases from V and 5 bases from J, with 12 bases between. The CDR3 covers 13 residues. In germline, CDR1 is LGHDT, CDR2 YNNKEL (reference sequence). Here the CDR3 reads CASSPRGYDEQYF. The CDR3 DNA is TGTGCCAGCAGCCCGCGGGGATACGACGAGCAGTACTTC.

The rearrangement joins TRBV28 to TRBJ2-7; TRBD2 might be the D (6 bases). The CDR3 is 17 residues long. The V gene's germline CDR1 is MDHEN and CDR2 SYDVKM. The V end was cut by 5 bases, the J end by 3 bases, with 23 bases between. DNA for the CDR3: TGTGCCAGCAGTGCCCCCACCCTCCGGGGGACCCGCTACGAGCAGTACTTC. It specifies CASSAPTLRGTRYEQYF. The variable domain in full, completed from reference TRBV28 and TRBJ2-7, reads DVKVTQSSRYLVKRTGEKVFLECVQDMDHENMFWYRQDPGLGLRLIYFSYDVKMKEKGDIPEGYSVSREKKERFSLILESASTNQTSMYLCASSAPTLRGTRYEQYFGPGTRLTVT.

The CDR3 region has the DNA TGTGCCAGCAGCCCTGGGACAGGGGCAGATACGCAGTATTTT. As protein: CASSPGTGADTQYF. This chain joins TRBV7-9 and TRBJ2-3; 10 bases map to TRBD1. The CDR3 spans 14 residues. V lost 5 bases and J lost 4; bases outside the gene matches: 3. Per germline, CDR1 SEHNR and CDR2 FQNEAQ (reference sequence).

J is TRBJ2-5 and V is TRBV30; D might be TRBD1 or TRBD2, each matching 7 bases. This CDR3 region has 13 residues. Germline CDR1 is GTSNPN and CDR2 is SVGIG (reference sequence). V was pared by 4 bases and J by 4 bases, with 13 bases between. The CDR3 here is CAWIAGDRETQYF. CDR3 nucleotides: TGTGCCTGGATCGCGGGGGACAGAGAGACCCAGTACTTC. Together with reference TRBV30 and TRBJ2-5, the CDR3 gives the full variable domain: SQTIHQWPATLVQPVGSPLSLECTVEGTSNPNLYWYRQAAGRGLQLLFYSVGIGQISSEVPQNLSASRPQDRQFILSSKKLLLSDSGFYLCAWIAGDRETQYFGPGTRLLVL.

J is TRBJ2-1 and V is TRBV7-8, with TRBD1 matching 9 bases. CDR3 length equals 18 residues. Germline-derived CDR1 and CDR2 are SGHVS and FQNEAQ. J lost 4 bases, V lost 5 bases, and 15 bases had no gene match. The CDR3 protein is CASSPKRGGQGYYNEQFF. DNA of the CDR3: TGTGCCAGCAGCCCAAAACGTGGGGGACAGGGTTATTACAATGAGCAGTTCTTC.

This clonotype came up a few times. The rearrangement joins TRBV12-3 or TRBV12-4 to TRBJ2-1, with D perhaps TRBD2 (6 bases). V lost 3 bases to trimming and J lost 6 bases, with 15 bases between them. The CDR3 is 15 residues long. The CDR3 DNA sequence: TGTGCCAGCAGTTTCGGCCGGGGGAAGATCAATGAGCAGTTCTTC. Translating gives CASSFGRGKINEQFF.

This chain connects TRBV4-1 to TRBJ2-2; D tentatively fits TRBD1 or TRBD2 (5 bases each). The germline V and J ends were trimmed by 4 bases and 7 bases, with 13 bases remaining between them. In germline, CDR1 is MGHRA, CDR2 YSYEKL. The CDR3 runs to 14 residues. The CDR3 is CASSLGDPRGELFF. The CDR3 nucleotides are TGCGCCAGCAGCCTAGGGGACCCACGCGGGGAGCTGTTTTTT.

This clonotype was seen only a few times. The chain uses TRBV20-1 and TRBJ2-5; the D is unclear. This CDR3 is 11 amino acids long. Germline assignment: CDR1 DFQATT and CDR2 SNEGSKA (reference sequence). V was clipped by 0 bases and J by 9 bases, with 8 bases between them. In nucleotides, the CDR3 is TGCAGTGCTAGAGAGCGCTCCTCCCAGTACTTC. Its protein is CSARERSSQYF.

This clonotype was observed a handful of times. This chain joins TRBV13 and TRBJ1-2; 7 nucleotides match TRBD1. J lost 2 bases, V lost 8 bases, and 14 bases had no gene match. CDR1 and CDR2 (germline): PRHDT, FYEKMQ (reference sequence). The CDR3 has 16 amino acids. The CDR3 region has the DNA TGTGCCAGCCTGGTCAAGGGGGACAGAGGCAACTATGGCTACACCTTC. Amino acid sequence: CASLVKGDRGNYGYTF.

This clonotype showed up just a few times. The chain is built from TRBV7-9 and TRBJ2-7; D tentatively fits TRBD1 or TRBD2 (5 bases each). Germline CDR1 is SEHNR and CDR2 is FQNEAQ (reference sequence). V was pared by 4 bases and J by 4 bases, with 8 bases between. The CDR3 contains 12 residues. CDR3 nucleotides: TGTGCCAGCAGCTGGGGGACGTACGAGCAGTACTTC. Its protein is CASSWGTYEQYF. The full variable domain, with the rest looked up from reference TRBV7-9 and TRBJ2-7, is DTGVSQNPRHKITKRGQNVTFRCDPISEHNRLYWYRQTLGQGPEFLTYFQNEAQLEKSRLLSDRFSAERPKGSFSTLEIQRTEQGDSAMYLCASSWGTYEQYFGPGTRLTVT.

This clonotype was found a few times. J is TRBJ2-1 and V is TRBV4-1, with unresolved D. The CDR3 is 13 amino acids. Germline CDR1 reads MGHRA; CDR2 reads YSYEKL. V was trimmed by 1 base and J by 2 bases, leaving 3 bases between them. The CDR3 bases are TGCGCCAGCAGCCAAGCTACCTACAATGAGCAGTTCTTC. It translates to CASSQATYNEQFF.

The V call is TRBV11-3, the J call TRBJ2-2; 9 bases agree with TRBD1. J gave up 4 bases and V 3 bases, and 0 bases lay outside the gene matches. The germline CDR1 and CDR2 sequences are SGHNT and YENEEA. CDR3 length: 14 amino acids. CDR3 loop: CASSLTGGTGELFF. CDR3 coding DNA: TGTGCCAGCAGCTTGACAGGGGGCACCGGGGAGCTGTTTTTT.

The CDR3 DNA reads as TGTGCCAGCAGCGCCGGGACAGGGGAGTTCTACGAGCAGTACTTC. It is translated as CASSAGTGEFYEQYF. This chain links TRBV9 with TRBJ2-7; 10 bases are a match to TRBD1. Germline V CDR1 and CDR2: SGDLS, YYNGEE. The V gene end was trimmed by 3 bases and the J gene end by 3 bases; junction bases not matched to a gene: 6. The CDR3 sequence is 15 residues long.

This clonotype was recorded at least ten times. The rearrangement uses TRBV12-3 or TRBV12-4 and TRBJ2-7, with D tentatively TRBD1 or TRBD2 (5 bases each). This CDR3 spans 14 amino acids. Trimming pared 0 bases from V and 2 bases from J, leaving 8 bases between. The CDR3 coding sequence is TGTGCCAGCAGTTTAGCGGGGGTAACCTACGAGCAGTACTTC. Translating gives CASSLAGVTYEQYF.

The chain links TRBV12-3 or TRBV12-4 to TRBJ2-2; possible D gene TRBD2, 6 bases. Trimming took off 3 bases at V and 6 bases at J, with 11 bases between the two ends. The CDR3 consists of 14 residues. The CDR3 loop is CASSLLLAAGELFF. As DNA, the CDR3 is TGTGCCAGCAGTTTGTTACTAGCCGCCGGGGAGCTGTTTTTT.

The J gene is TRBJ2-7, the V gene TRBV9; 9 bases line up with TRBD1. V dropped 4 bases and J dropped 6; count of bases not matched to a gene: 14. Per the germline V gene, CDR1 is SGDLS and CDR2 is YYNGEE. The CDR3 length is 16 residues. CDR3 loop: CASSPRTGQGSIEQYF. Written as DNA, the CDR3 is TGTGCCAGCAGCCCGAGGACGGGACAGGGAAGCATCGAGCAGTACTTC. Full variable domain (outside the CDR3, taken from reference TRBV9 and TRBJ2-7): DSGVTQTPKHLITATGQRVTLRCSPRSGDLSVYWYQQSLDQGLQFLIQYYNGEERAKGNILERFSAQQFPDLHSELNLSSLELGDSALYFCASSPRTGQGSIEQYFGPGTRLTVT.

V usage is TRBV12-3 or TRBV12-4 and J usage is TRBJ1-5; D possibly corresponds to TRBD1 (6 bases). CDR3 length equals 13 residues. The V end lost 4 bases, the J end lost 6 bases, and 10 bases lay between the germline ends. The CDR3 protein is CASSSGVVQPQHF. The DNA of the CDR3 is TGTGCCAGCAGTTCAGGGGTTGTTCAGCCCCAGCATTTT.

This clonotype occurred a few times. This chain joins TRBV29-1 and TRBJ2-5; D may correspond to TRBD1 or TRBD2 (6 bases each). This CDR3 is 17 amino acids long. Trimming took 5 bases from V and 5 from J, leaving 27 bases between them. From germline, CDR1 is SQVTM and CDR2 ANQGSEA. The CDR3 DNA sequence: TGCAGCGTTCGGCCCTCAAAAGCGGGCCCGAGGGGGGAGACCCAGTACTTC. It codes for CSVRPSKAGPRGETQYF. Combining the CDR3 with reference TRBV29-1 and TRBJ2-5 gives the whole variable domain SAVISQKPSRDICQRGTSLTIQCQVDSQVTMMFWYRQQPGQSLTLIATANQGSEATYESGFVIDKFPISRPNLTFSTLTVSNMSPEDSSIYLCSVRPSKAGPRGETQYFGPGTRLLVL.

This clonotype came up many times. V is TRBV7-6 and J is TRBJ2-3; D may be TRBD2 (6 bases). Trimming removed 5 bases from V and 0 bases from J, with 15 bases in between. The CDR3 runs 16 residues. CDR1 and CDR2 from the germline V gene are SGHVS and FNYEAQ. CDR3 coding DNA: TGTGCCAGCAGCCCCCGTGGGGGGTTGAGCACAGATACGCAGTATTTT. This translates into CASSPRGGLSTDTQYF.

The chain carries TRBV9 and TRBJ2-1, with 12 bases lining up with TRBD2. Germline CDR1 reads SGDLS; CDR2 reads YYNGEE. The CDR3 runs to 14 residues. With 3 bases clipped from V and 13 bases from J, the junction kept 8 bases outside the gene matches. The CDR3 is CASSALAGGAFQFF. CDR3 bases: TGTGCCAGCAGCGCGCTAGCGGGGGGGGCTTTTCAGTTCTTC.

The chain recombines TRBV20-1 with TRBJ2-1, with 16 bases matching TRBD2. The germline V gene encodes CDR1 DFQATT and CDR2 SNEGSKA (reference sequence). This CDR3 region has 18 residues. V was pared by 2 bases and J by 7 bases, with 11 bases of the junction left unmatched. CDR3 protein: CSARLGLAGGRLWNEQFF. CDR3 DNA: TGCAGTGCTAGATTGGGACTAGCGGGGGGGAGACTTTGGAATGAGCAGTTCTTC.

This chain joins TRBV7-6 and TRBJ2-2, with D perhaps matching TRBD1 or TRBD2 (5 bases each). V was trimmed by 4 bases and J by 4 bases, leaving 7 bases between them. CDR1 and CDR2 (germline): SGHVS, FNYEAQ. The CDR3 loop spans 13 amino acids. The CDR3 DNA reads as TGTGCCAGCAGCTGGGACCCCACCGGGGAGCTGTTTTTT. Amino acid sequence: CASSWDPTGELFF.

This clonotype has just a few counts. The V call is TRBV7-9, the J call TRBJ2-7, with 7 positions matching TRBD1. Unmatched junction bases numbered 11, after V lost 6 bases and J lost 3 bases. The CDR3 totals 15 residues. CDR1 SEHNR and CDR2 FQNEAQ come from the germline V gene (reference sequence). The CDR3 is CASRATGAKIYEQYF. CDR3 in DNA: TGTGCCAGCAGGGCAACAGGGGCGAAAATCTACGAGCAGTACTTC.

CDR3 loop: CASSPPSSYNSPLHF. CDR3 nucleotide sequence: TGTGCCAGCAGCCCACCGAGCTCCTATAATTCACCCCTCCACTTT. The V and J genes are TRBV28 and TRBJ1-6; D gene ambiguous. The CDR3 totals 15 residues. From germline, CDR1 is MDHEN and CDR2 SYDVKM. Between the trimmed V and J ends, which lost 6 bases and 0 bases, there was a span of 9 bases.

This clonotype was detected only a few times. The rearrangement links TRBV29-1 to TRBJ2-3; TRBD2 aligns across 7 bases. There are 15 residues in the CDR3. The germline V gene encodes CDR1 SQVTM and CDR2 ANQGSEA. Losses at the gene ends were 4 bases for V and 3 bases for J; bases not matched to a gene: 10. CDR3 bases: TGCAGCGTTGCGGGCAGCGGGATAACGACAGATACGCAGTATTTT. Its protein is CSVAGSGITTDTQYF.